One sample yielded the 27 T cell receptor beta chains listed below, sequenced in a study of type 1 regulatory T cells. TCRdb re-analysed the reads in MiXCR, keeping a single row per CDR3 protein. This sample has some 89,000 distinct CDR3 sequences, with roughly 28% found just once. Sequenced: CD4+ T cells, either the whole sample or a sorted fraction (not recorded which). These receptors were taken from a human donor in good health.

The chain carries TRBV5-1 and TRBJ1-6, with a tentative D call TRBD1 (6 bases). Germline V gene sequence: CDR1 SGHRS, CDR2 YFSETQ. The CDR3 consists of 15 residues. Trimming left V 1 base short and J 8 bases short, with 13 bases between. The CDR3 coding sequence is TGCGCCAGCAGCTTGTTGGGGGCGCTTGATTCACCCCTCCACTTT. Protein: CASSLLGALDSPLHF.

This chain links TRBV5-5 with TRBJ2-1; TRBD1 agrees at 7 bases. V lost 0 bases, J lost 11 bases, and 14 bases stayed unmatched. There are 16 residues in the CDR3. CDR1 SGHKS and CDR2 YYEKEE come from the germline V gene (reference sequence). The CDR3 is CASSLGLTGTGQKQFF. The CDR3 DNA follows: TGTGCCAGCAGCTTGGGCCTGACAGGGACGGGACAGAAGCAGTTCTTC.

In its sample, this clonotype was seen a few times. The CDR3 nucleotides are TGTGCCAGCAGTTACTGGGGCACTGCTAATGAAAAACTGTTTTTT. Protein: CASSYWGTANEKLFF. The rearrangement links TRBV28 to TRBJ1-4, with a possible D match to TRBD1 (5 bases). In germline, CDR1 is MDHEN, CDR2 SYDVKM. CDR3 length: 15 residues. V was cut by 4 bases and J by 3 bases, with 12 bases left in between.

The sample holds a few counts of this clonotype. The chain joins TRBV6-1 to TRBJ2-7; 12 nucleotides match TRBD2. This CDR3 is 14 amino acids long. The V gene's germline CDR1 is MNHNS and CDR2 SASEGT. Trimming cost V 10 bases and J 6 bases; bases outside gene matches: 10. The CDR3 DNA is TGTGCCACCCTCGCCGGGGGACTAGCGGGCGAGCAGTACTTC. The encoded protein is CATLAGGLAGEQYF.

CDR3 amino acids: CASSPPGLAEPSHNEQFF. CDR3 DNA: TGCGCCAGCAGTCCACCGGGACTAGCGGAGCCATCCCACAATGAGCAGTTCTTC. The V and J genes are TRBV4-1 and TRBJ2-1, with TRBD2 matching over 11 bases. The CDR3 contains 18 residues. The V gene end was trimmed by 6 bases and the J gene end by 5 bases; junction bases not matched to a gene: 15. Germline V gene lookup returns CDR1 MGHRA and CDR2 YSYEKL.

This clonotype occurred a few times. V is TRBV9 and J is TRBJ1-2, with 7 nucleotides matching TRBD1. V was clipped by 4 bases and J by 5 bases; unmatched bases: 8. The germline V gene encodes CDR1 SGDLS and CDR2 YYNGEE. The CDR3 spans 14 residues. The CDR3 reads CASSPQQGRYGYTF. As DNA, the CDR3 is TGTGCCAGCAGCCCTCAACAGGGGAGGTATGGCTACACCTTC.

V is TRBV28 and J is TRBJ1-1; 7 bases are a match to TRBD1. Germline V gives CDR1 MDHEN, CDR2 SYDVKM. J gave up 6 bases and V 2 bases, and 9 bases lay outside the gene matches. The CDR3 has 15 residues. CDR3 loop: CASSLTTGRVAEAFF. The DNA of the CDR3 is TGTGCCAGCAGTTTAACGACAGGGCGGGTCGCTGAAGCTTTCTTT.

The genes are TRBV12-3 or TRBV12-4 and TRBJ2-3, with 7 bases fitting TRBD2. The CDR3 consists of 15 residues. V shed 7 bases, J shed 0 bases, and the junction held 7 bases outside the gene matches. This CDR3 reads CASTQREMSTDTQYF. The CDR3 DNA sequence: TGTGCCAGCACTCAGCGGGAAATGAGCACAGATACGCAGTATTTT.

The chain employs TRBV12-3 or TRBV12-4 and TRBJ2-7, with D uncertain. This CDR3 contains 14 residues. Trimming removed 6 bases from V and 6 bases from J, with 18 bases in between. CDR3: CASRHGRSTGEQYF. As DNA, the CDR3 is TGTGCCAGCAGGCACGGACGGAGCACGGGCGAGCAGTACTTC.

The gene calls are TRBV5-1 and TRBJ2-6, with D perhaps TRBD2 (6 bases). CDR1 and CDR2 from the germline V gene are SGHRS and YFSETQ. The CDR3 sequence is 17 residues long. Trimming left V 4 bases short and J 1 base short, with 15 bases between. The CDR3 DNA follows: TGCGCCAGCAGCAGGAGGGCGGGTAGTTCTGGGGCCAACGTCCTGACTTTC. This codes for CASSRRAGSSGANVLTF.

This chain uses TRBV19 with TRBJ2-3; D is uncertain. There are 13 residues in the CDR3. Trimming shortened V by 1 base and J by 3 bases, and 5 bases separated the two germline ends. Looked up from germline, CDR1 is LNHDA and CDR2 is SQIVND (reference sequence). For the CDR3, the DNA is TGTGCCAGTAGTATAGGGGATACAGATACGCAGTATTTT. Its translation is CASSIGDTDTQYF.

V gene TRBV24-1 combines with J gene TRBJ2-1, with D uncertain. Germline V lookup: CDR1 KGHDR, CDR2 SFDVKD. CDR3 size: 13 residues. With 4 bases removed from V and 9 bases from J, the gap between germline ends came to 12 bases. CDR3 sequence: CATSEGQSSEQFF. As DNA, the CDR3 is TGTGCCACCAGTGAAGGTCAGTCTAGTGAGCAGTTCTTC.

In its sample, this clonotype was seen a few times. This sequence joins TRBV7-2 and TRBJ2-1, with TRBD2 matching 13 bases. CDR1 is SGHTA and CDR2 is FQGNSA in the germline V gene. This CDR3 spans 16 amino acids. With V trimmed by 1 base and J by 5 bases, 2 bases remained unmatched. The CDR3 sequence: CASSLVGTSGDNEQFF. The CDR3 nucleotides read TGTGCCAGCAGCTTAGTTGGGACTAGCGGGGACAATGAGCAGTTCTTC.

At least ten counts were recorded for this clonotype. V gene TRBV7-9 combines with J gene TRBJ1-1; no clear D. Germline CDR1 and CDR2: SEHNR and FQNEAQ (reference sequence). The length of the CDR3 is 13 residues. Trimming cost V 1 base and J 0 bases, with 3 bases left between them. CDR3 sequence: CASSLEVNTEAFF. For the CDR3, the DNA is TGTGCCAGCAGCTTAGAGGTGAACACTGAAGCTTTCTTT.

V and J are TRBV3-1 and TRBJ2-2; no definite D call. The CDR3 covers 13 residues. Germline CDR1 and CDR2: LGHDT and YNNKEL (reference sequence). The V and J ends lost 1 base and 4 bases respectively, with 4 bases between them. CDR3 in DNA: TGTGCCAGCAGCCAAGTATCCACCGGGGAGCTGTTTTTT. The encoded protein is CASSQVSTGELFF.

This clonotype occurred a few times. The chain combines TRBV5-1 with TRBJ1-2; D is perhaps TRBD1 (5 bases). The V gene lost 0 bases and the J gene lost 8 bases, with 17 bases spanning the gap. Per the germline V gene, CDR1 is SGHRS and CDR2 is YFSETQ. This CDR3 has 15 amino acids. CDR3 residues: CASSLDRPGHWGYTF. In DNA form, the CDR3 reads TGCGCCAGCAGCTTGGACAGGCCAGGGCATTGGGGCTACACCTTC. Together with reference TRBV5-1 and TRBJ1-2, the CDR3 gives the full variable domain: KAGVTQTPRYLIKTRGQQVTLSCSPISGHRSVSWYQQTPGQGLQFLFEYFSETQRNKGNFPGRFSGRQFSNSRSEMNVSTLELGDSALYLCASSLDRPGHWGYTFGSGTRLTVV.

This chain links TRBV20-1 with TRBJ2-7, with 8 bases identical to TRBD1. This CDR3 contains 14 residues. Losses at the gene ends were 2 bases for V and 4 bases for J; bases not matched to a gene: 7. The germline V gene encodes CDR1 DFQATT and CDR2 SNEGSKA (reference sequence). As DNA, the CDR3 is TGCAGTGCTAGACGGACAGGGAATAAGTACGAGCAGTACTTC. Translating gives CSARRTGNKYEQYF.

V gene TRBV18 combines with J gene TRBJ2-7, with 7 bases identical to TRBD2. The V and J ends lost 4 bases and 5 bases, in that order; junction bases with no gene match: 14. This CDR3 has 16 residues. Germline CDR1 is KGHSH and CDR2 is LQKENI. CDR3 DNA sequence: TGTGCCAGCTCACAAAATATGGTGGCGGGAGAAAACGAGCAGTACTTC. It yields the protein CASSQNMVAGENEQYF.

This clonotype was seen only a few times. The rearrangement uses TRBV7-2 and TRBJ2-1; perhaps D is TRBD1 or TRBD2 (5 bases each). Germline CDR1 SGHTA, CDR2 FQGNSA. With 1 base removed from V and 10 bases from J, the gap between germline ends came to 23 bases. The CDR3 contains 17 residues. In DNA, the CDR3 is TGTGCCAGCAGCTTAGAGACGGGACCTCGCAAAATCTGGGAGCAGTTCTTC. This codes for CASSLETGPRKIWEQFF.

The chain links TRBV27 to TRBJ1-6; D unresolved. The CDR3 loop spans 13 amino acids. V lost 8 bases, J lost 7 bases, and 12 bases lay in between. The germline CDR1 and CDR2 sequences are MNHEY and SMNVEV (reference sequence). The CDR3 loop reads CASAGRINSPLHF. CDR3 nucleotides: TGTGCCAGCGCAGGACGGATAAATTCACCCCTCCACTTT.

This clonotype was detected a few times. The V gene is TRBV5-1, the J gene TRBJ1-2, with unresolved D. This CDR3 is 13 amino acids long. Trimming removed 0 bases at V and 5 bases at J, with 8 bases between. Per the germline V gene, CDR1 is SGHRS and CDR2 is YFSETQ. This chain's CDR3 is CASSLGGPYGYTF. CDR3 DNA sequence: TGCGCCAGCAGCTTGGGGGGTCCTTATGGCTACACCTTC.

The chain couples TRBV20-1 to TRBJ1-2; D perhaps matches TRBD1 (5 bases). Germline-derived CDR1 and CDR2 are DFQATT and SNEGSKA (reference sequence). The CDR3 runs 14 residues. The CDR3 sequence: CRAPVPGSQVGYTF. The DNA for the CDR3 is TGCAGGGCGCCTGTTCCCGGGTCACAGGTCGGCTACACCTTC.

This clonotype was observed a handful of times. This chain connects TRBV7-8 to TRBJ2-7; D possibly corresponds to TRBD2 (5 bases). Trimming took off 4 bases at V and 1 base at J, with 14 bases between the two ends. The germline gives CDR1 SGHVS, CDR2 FQNEAQ. The CDR3 spans 15 residues. CDR3 amino acids: CASSSMSPGSYEQYF. Written as DNA, the CDR3 is TGTGCCAGCAGCTCCATGTCCCCGGGATCCTACGAGCAGTACTTC.

In this sample, this clonotype turned up once. The chain carries TRBV19 and TRBJ1-5; D is perhaps TRBD1 (6 bases). Trimming took 4 bases from V and 2 from J, leaving 18 bases between them. Germline V CDR1 and CDR2: LNHDA, SQIVND (reference sequence). This CDR3 is 17 amino acids long. The CDR3 coding sequence is TGTGCCAGTAGTAACTCAGGGAACAGGGTTGGCAATCAGCCCCAGCATTTT. This codes for CASSNSGNRVGNQPQHF.

The chain has TRBV13 and TRBJ2-1; no clear D gene. The CDR3 is 16 residues long. Germline CDR1 is PRHDT and CDR2 is FYEKMQ (reference sequence). Trimming removed 0 bases at V and 3 bases at J, with 12 bases between. CDR3: CASSLGRLVVYNEQFF. The CDR3 DNA is TGTGCCAGCAGCTTAGGACGGCTAGTCGTCTACAATGAGCAGTTCTTC.

This clonotype was observed a handful of times. The chain uses TRBV10-1 and TRBJ2-1; 7 nucleotides align to TRBD2. The V segment lost 2 bases and the J segment 4 bases; nucleotides outside the gene matches: 5. The CDR3 contains 15 residues. Germline V gene sequence: CDR1 WNHNN, CDR2 SYGVQD (reference sequence). CDR3 in DNA: TGCGCCAGCAGTGAGGGGTCTAGCGGATACAATGAGCAGTTCTTC. It translates to CASSEGSSGYNEQFF.

This clonotype was recorded once. One end of the junction is discordant with germline, which a read error may explain. The chain is built from TRBV24-1 and TRBJ2-1; possible D gene TRBD2, 9 bases. The CDR3 spans 18 residues. Germline values: CDR1 KGHDR, CDR2 SFDVKD. The CDR3 bases are TGTGCCACCAGTGACTCAGGGGGCAGTAGCGGGAGTTGGAATGAGCAGTTTTTC. It translates to CATSDSGGSSGSWNEQFF.